This TCR beta chain appears in the sequencing data of a study of T cell responses to AZD1222 COVID-19 vaccine. TCRdb's table, derived via immunoSEQ multiplex PCR, lists solely in-frame clones and lacks some. The sample carries some 69,000 clones, approximately 87% recorded once. Trimming pared 4 bases from V and 4 bases from J, leaving 19 bases between. This CDR3 is built from 16 residues. Germline values: CDR1 SGDLS, CDR2 YYNGEE. The source material was peripheral blood, sampled 28 days after the second AZD1222 dose. The gene calls are TRBV9 and TRBJ2-3; no clear D gene. The sequence was collected from an adult who received the AZD1222 COVID-19 vaccine. The CDR3 DNA sequence: TGTGCCAGCAGCCCTCGCTTGGACCGGCTCCCAGATACGCAGTATTTT. Translation: CASSPRLDRLPDTQYF. Based on the CDR3 plus reference TRBV9 and TRBJ2-3, the full variable domain is DSGVTQTPKHLITATGQRVTLRCSPRSGDLSVYWYQQSLDQGLQFLIQYYNGEERAKGNILERFSAQQFPDLHSELNLSSLELGDSALYFCASSPRLDRLPDTQYFGPGTRLTVL.